One sample yielded the 19 T cell receptor beta chains listed below, sequenced in a study of blood T cell repertoires in COVID-19. Only in-frame clones appear in the TCRdb table, and some are missing; sequencing was by immunoSEQ multiplex PCR. Among approximately 85,000 clones listed, over 75% were seen once. Sample: peripheral blood. These receptor sequences come from a human donor in a cohort sampled during active COVID-19.

The rearrangement joins TRBV5-1 to TRBJ2-1; 12 bases are a match to TRBD2. Germline V gives CDR1 SGHRS, CDR2 YFSETQ. V gave up 3 bases and J gave up 0 bases; unmatched junction bases: 4. The CDR3 runs to 17 residues. The CDR3 bases are TGCGCCAGCAGCTCAGGACTAGCGGGGAGCTCCTACAATGAGCAGTTCTTC. Amino acids: CASSSGLAGSSYNEQFF.

V usage is TRBV6-5 and J usage is TRBJ2-7, with 7 bases lining up with TRBD1. The V and J ends lost 5 bases and 3 bases, in that order; junction bases with no gene match: 4. The CDR3 loop spans 13 amino acids. Germline loops: CDR1 MNHEY, CDR2 SVGAGI. CDR3 loop: CASSPTGFYEQYF. Here the CDR3 DNA reads TGTGCCAGCAGTCCGACAGGGTTCTACGAGCAGTACTTC.

The chain joins TRBV11-2 to TRBJ2-2; D uncertain. V was clipped by 3 bases and J by 6 bases, with 8 bases between them. Germline loops: CDR1 SGHAT, CDR2 FQNNGV. The CDR3 extends over 13 amino acids. For the CDR3, the DNA is TGTGCCAGCAGCTTGACACTCGCCGGGGAGCTGTTTTTT. This codes for CASSLTLAGELFF.

The V gene is TRBV27, the J gene TRBJ2-3; 8 nucleotides match TRBD2. Germline V CDR1 and CDR2: MNHEY, SMNVEV (reference sequence). This CDR3 is 15 amino acids long. After removal of 5 bases from V and 2 bases from J, the junction contained 6 bases not matched to a gene. CDR3 protein: CASSRERGNTDTQYF. CDR3 in DNA: TGTGCCAGCAGTAGGGAGCGGGGGAACACAGATACGCAGTATTTT.

The chain combines TRBV20-1 with TRBJ2-1; the match to TRBD1 covers 8 bases. The CDR3 covers 16 residues. J gave up 2 bases and V 3 bases, and 9 bases lay outside the gene matches. Germline lookup yields CDR1 DFQATT and CDR2 SNEGSKA (reference sequence). CDR3 DNA sequence: TGCAGTGCTAGTCAAGGGACAGGTCCTACCTACAATGAGCAGTTCTTC. Encoded protein: CSASQGTGPTYNEQFF.

The rearrangement uses TRBV5-4 and TRBJ2-1; 7 positions agree with TRBD2. Germline V gene sequence: CDR1 SGHNT, CDR2 YYREEE (reference sequence). The junction had 7 bases not matched to a gene; V was cut back by 0 bases and J by 4 bases. The CDR3 is 16 residues long. The CDR3 bases are TGTGCCAGCAGCTTGGCCACAGCGGGGAGTTACAATGAGCAGTTCTTC. This encodes CASSLATAGSYNEQFF.

The table lists this clone with a count of one. V gene TRBV28 combines with J gene TRBJ1-2; possibly TRBD1 for D (6 bases). V lost 5 bases and J 3 bases, leaving 13 bases between the germline ends. Germline V gene sequence: CDR1 MDHEN, CDR2 SYDVKM. CDR3 size: 14 residues. CDR3 amino acids: CASSPQGRDYGYTF. In DNA form, the CDR3 reads TGTGCCAGCAGTCCCCAGGGGAGGGACTATGGCTACACCTTC.

This clone has a handful of counts. The rearrangement uses TRBV11-2 and TRBJ1-6; D gene uncertain. Trimming stripped 5 bases from V and 8 bases from J, with 19 bases between. CDR1 and CDR2 from the germline V gene are SGHAT and FQNNGV. The CDR3 runs to 16 residues. The CDR3 loop is CASSRVEGYGDSPLHF. Written as DNA, the CDR3 is TGTGCCAGCAGCCGGGTTGAAGGCTACGGGGATTCACCCCTCCACTTT.

The rearrangement joins TRBV18 to TRBJ1-1, with D maybe TRBD1 (5 bases). CDR1 is KGHSH and CDR2 is LQKENI in the germline V gene. This CDR3 spans 12 amino acids. The V and J ends lost 4 bases and 8 bases respectively, with 11 bases between them. The CDR3 DNA follows: TGTGCCAGCTCACTTCGACAGAGAGAAGCTTTCTTT. Translating gives CASSLRQREAFF.

This clone came up a few times. The V and J genes are TRBV6-5 and TRBJ2-1; TRBD1 matches 9 bases. Germline V gives CDR1 MNHEY, CDR2 SVGAGI. This CDR3 contains 15 residues. V was clipped by 6 bases and J by 6 bases; unmatched bases: 9. CDR3 protein: CASRHGTGRVNEQFF. For the CDR3, the DNA is TGTGCCAGCAGACACGGGACAGGGAGAGTCAATGAGCAGTTCTTC.

The chain links TRBV5-8 to TRBJ2-1; 13 nucleotides agree with TRBD2. The germline gives CDR1 SGHTS, CDR2 YDEGEE. Germline trimming cut 4 bases from V and 7 bases from J; bases unmatched to any gene: 5. The CDR3 is 15 amino acids. CDR3 residues: CASSPGTSGENEQFF. The CDR3 DNA sequence: TGTGCCAGCAGCCCTGGGACTAGCGGGGAGAATGAGCAGTTCTTC.

The rearrangement uses TRBV5-1 and TRBJ2-6; D remains ambiguous. The CDR3 has 14 residues. Between the trimmed V and J ends, which lost 3 bases and 0 bases, there was a span of 4 bases. CDR1 and CDR2 from the germline V gene are SGHRS and YFSETQ. CDR3 in amino acids: CASSYISGANVLTF. As DNA, the CDR3 is TGCGCCAGCAGCTATATCTCTGGGGCCAACGTCCTGACTTTC.

The gene calls are TRBV18 and TRBJ1-1; D perhaps matches TRBD1 (5 bases). V was clipped by 2 bases and J by 1 base, with 8 bases between them. This CDR3 region has 14 residues. Germline CDR1 reads KGHSH; CDR2 reads LQKENI. CDR3 sequence: CASSPGQGNTEAFF. The CDR3 DNA is TGTGCCAGCTCACCAGGTCAGGGGAACACTGAAGCTTTCTTT.

The chain employs TRBV24-1 and TRBJ2-3; D perhaps matches TRBD1 (5 bases). Germline V gene lookup returns CDR1 KGHDR and CDR2 SFDVKD. The length of the CDR3 is 14 residues. V was clipped by 3 bases and J by 6 bases, with 12 bases between them. In DNA form, the CDR3 reads TGTGCCACCAGTGATACTCAGGGCGTGGATACGCAGTATTTT. Translating it yields CATSDTQGVDTQYF.

J is TRBJ1-5 and V is TRBV6-2 or TRBV6-3; 7 nucleotides match TRBD1. The CDR3 contains 15 residues. V lost 4 bases to trimming and J lost 2 bases; unmatched junction nucleotides: 5. CDR1 is MNHEY and CDR2 is SVGEGT in the germline V gene. CDR3 amino acids: CASSLPGQGNQPQHF. CDR3 sequence (DNA): TGTGCCAGCAGTTTACCCGGACAGGGCAATCAGCCCCAGCATTTT.

The chain combines TRBV4-2 with TRBJ1-3; maybe TRBD1 (6 bases). From germline, CDR1 is LGHNA and CDR2 YNFKEQ. There are 17 residues in the CDR3. V was cut by 0 bases and J by 0 bases, with 12 bases left in between. CDR3 region: CASSQDFRTASGNTIYF. DNA of the CDR3: TGTGCCAGCAGCCAAGATTTTCGGACAGCCTCTGGAAACACCATATATTTT.

The V and J genes are TRBV2 and TRBJ1-6, with TRBD1 matching over 8 bases. Germline-derived CDR1 and CDR2 are SNHLY and FYNNEI. The junction had 7 bases not matched to a gene; V was cut back by 6 bases and J by 0 bases. The CDR3 spans 17 residues. The CDR3 is CASRGTGGSSYNSPLHF. The CDR3 nucleotides are TGTGCCAGCAGGGGGACAGGCGGAAGCTCCTATAATTCACCCCTCCACTTT.

This clone was detected a few times. The rearrangement links TRBV5-4 to TRBJ2-7; unclear D gene. The germline V gene has CDR1 SGHNT and CDR2 YYREEE (reference sequence). The CDR3 sequence is 15 residues long. The V end lost 3 bases, the J end lost 5 bases, and 18 bases lay between the germline ends. The CDR3 DNA reads as TGTGCCAGCAGCTCCCCAAGTCCCGGAGTCAACGAGCAGTACTTC. It encodes CASSSPSPGVNEQYF. Variable domain in full (rest from reference TRBV5-4 and TRBJ2-7): ETGVTQSPTHLIKTRGQQVTLRCSSQSGHNTVSWYQQALGQGPQFIFQYYREEENGRGNFPPRFSGLQFPNYSSELNVNALELDDSALYLCASSSPSPGVNEQYFGPGTRLTVT.

This clone has just one count. The genes are TRBV18 and TRBJ2-7, with 7 nucleotides matching TRBD1. CDR3 length: 15 residues. Germline CDR1 reads KGHSH; CDR2 reads LQKENI. After removal of 6 bases from V and 2 bases from J, the junction contained 10 bases not matched to a gene. CDR3 DNA: TGTGCCAGCTCGCGACCGGGACAGCGAGCCTACGAGCAGTACTTC. This translates into CASSRPGQRAYEQYF.